The present T cell receptor (beta chain) was sequenced within a study of blood T cell repertoires in COVID-19. Study-level information: Samples of COVID-19 (acute and convalescent) were obtained from the United States, Italy and Spain. Sources were T cells, B-cell-depleted T cells, or PBMCs; the material itself was cDNA or gDNA.

Germline V CDR1 and CDR2: SGHDT, YYEEEE. Trimming removed 4 bases from V and 4 bases from J, with 10 bases in between. This CDR3 has 13 residues. As originally analysed: Amplification of reference gene primers was used by the study to estimate nucleated cell counts. Profiling relied on immunoSEQ multiplex PCR, and the TCRdb table lists in-frame clones only, not all of them. V and J calls and clone size are as listed in that table; D and trimming were resolved from the DNA. The data show about 35,000 clones, approximately 89% seen once. This sequence joins TRBV5-6 and TRBJ2-3, with a tentative D call TRBD1 (5 bases). The sequence derives from a human donor in a cohort sampled during active COVID-19. Sequencing was carried out using peripheral blood. CDR3 protein: CASSRGQADTQYF. CDR3 sequence (DNA): TGTGCCAGCAGCCGAGGACAAGCAGATACGCAGTATTTT.